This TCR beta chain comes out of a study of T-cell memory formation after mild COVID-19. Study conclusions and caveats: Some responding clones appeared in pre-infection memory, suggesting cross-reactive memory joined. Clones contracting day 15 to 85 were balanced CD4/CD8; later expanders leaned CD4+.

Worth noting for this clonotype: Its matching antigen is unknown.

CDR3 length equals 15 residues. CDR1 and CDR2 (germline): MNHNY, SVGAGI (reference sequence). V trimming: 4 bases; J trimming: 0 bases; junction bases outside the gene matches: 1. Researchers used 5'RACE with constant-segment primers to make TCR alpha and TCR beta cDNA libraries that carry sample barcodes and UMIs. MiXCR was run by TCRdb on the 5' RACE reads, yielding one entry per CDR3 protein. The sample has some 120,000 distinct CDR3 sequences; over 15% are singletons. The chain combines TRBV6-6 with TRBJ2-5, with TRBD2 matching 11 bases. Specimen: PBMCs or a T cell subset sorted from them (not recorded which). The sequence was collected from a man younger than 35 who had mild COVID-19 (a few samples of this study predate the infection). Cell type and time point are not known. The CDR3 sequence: CASSSTSGDQETQYF. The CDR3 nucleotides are TGTGCCAGCAGTTCGACTAGCGGGGACCAAGAGACCCAGTACTTC.